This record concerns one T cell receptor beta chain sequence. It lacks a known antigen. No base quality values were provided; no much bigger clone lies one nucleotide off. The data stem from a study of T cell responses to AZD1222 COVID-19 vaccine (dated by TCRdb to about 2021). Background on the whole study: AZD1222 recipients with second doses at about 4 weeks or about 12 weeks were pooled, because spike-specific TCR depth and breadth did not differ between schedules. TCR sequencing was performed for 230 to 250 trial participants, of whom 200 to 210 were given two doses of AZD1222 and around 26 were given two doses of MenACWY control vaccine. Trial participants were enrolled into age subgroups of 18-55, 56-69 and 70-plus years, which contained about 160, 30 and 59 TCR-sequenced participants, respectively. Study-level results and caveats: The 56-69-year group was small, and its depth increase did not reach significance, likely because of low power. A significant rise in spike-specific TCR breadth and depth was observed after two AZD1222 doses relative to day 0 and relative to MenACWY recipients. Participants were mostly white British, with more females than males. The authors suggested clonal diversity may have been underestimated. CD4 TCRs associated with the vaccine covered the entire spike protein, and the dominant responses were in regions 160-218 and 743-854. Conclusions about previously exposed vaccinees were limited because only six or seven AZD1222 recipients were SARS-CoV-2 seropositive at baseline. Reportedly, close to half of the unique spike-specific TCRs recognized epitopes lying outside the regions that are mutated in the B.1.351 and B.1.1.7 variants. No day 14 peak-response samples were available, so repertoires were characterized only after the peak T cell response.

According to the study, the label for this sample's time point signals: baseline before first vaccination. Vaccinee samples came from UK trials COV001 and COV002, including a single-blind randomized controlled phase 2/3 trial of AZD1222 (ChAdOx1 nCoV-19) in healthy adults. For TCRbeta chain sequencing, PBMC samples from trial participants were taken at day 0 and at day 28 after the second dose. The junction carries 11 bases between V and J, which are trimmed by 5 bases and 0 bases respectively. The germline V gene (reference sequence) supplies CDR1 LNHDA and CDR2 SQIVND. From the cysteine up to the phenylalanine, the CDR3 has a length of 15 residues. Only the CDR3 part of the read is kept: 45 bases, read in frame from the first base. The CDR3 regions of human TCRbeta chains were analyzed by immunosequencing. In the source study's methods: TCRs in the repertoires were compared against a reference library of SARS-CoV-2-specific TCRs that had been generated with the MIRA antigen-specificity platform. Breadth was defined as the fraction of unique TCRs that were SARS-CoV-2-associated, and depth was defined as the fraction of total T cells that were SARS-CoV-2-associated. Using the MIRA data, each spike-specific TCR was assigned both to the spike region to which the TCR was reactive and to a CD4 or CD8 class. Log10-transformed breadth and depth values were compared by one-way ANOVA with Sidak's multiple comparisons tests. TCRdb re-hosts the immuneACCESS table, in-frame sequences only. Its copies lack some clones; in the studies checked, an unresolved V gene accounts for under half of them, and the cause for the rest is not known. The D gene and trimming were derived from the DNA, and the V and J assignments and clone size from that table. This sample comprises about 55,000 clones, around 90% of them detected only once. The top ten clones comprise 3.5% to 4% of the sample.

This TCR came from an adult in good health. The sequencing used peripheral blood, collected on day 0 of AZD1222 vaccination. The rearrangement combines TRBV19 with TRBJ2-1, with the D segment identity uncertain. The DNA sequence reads TGTGCCAGTAGTTCACCGACCCACTCCTACAATGAGCAGTTCTTC. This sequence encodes CASSSPTHSYNEQFF.